This section outlines one TCR beta chain sequence together with its context. Under the authors' procedure: Reference gene primers were amplified, and this amplification served to estimate nucleated cell counts. Here immunoSEQ multiplex PCR was the method, and the copy in TCRdb shows in-frame clones only, minus some. The V and J calls and clone size were taken over from that table, and D and trimming were inferred from the DNA. The sample has about 340,000 clones, 65% to 85% seen once; the top ten hold 2.5% to 3.5%. The sample originates from a study of blood T cell repertoires in COVID-19. Study at large: PBMCs, B-cell-depleted T cells, or T cells were the source of the cDNA or gDNA that made up the material.

CDR3 size: 14 residues. CDR1 ENHRY and CDR2 SYGVKD come from the germline V gene. The V end was cut by 7 bases, the J end by 4 bases, with 17 bases between. The rearrangement joins TRBV10-3 to TRBJ2-7, with a tentative D call TRBD2 (7 bases). This clonotype originated in a man aged 25 to 45 with active or convalescent COVID-19. Sequencing was carried out using peripheral blood. The CDR3 loop reads CAIKGGEGDYEQYF. CDR3 nucleotide sequence: TGTGCCATCAAAGGGGGGGAGGGCGATTACGAGCAGTACTTC.